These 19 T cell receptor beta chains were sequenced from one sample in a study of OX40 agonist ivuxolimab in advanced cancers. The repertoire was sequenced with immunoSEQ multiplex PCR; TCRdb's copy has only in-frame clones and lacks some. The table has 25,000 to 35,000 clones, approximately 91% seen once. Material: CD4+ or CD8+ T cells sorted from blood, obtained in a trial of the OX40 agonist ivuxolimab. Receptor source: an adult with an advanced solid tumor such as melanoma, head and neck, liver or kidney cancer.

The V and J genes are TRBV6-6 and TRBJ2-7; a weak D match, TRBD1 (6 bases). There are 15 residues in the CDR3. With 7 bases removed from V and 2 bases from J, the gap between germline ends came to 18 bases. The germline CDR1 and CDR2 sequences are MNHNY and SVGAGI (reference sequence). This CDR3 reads CASNSIRGSTYEQYF. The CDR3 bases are TGTGCCAGCAATTCAATCAGGGGTAGCACCTACGAGCAGTACTTC.

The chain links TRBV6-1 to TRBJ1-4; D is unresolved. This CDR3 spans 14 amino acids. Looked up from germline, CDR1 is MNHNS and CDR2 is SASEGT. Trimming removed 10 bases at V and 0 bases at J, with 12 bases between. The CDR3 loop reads CATYHLPTNEKLFF. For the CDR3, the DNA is TGTGCCACTTACCATCTCCCAACTAATGAAAAACTGTTTTTT.

CDR3 in DNA: TGTGCCATCAGTGAGTCGACGACAGGCGCTACTGGAAACACCATATATTTT. Residues: CAISESTTGATGNTIYF. The J gene is TRBJ1-3, the V gene TRBV10-3; D may be TRBD1 (6 bases). CDR1 is ENHRY and CDR2 is SYGVKD in the germline V gene. The CDR3 spans 17 residues. Trimming pared 0 bases from V and 2 bases from J, leaving 14 bases between.

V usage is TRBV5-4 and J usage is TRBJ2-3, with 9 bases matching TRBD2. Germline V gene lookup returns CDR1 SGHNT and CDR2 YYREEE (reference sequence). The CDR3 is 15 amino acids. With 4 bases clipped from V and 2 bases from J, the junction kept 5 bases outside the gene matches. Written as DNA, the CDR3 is TGTGCCAGCAGCAACAGCGGGGGGACCACAGATACGCAGTATTTT. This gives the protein CASSNSGGTTDTQYF.

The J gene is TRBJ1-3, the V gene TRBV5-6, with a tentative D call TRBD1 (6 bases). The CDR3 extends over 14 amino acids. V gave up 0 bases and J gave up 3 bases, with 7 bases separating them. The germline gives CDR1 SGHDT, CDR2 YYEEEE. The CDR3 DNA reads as TGTGCCAGCAGCTTGGGGGACATTGGAAACACCATATATTTT. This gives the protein CASSLGDIGNTIYF.

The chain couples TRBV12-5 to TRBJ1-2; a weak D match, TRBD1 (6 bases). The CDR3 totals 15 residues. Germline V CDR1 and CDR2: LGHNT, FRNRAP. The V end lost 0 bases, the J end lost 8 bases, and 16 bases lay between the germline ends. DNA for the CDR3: TGTGCTAGTGGTTTGGTACAGGGCAGGGGAGACGGCTACACCTTC. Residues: CASGLVQGRGDGYTF.

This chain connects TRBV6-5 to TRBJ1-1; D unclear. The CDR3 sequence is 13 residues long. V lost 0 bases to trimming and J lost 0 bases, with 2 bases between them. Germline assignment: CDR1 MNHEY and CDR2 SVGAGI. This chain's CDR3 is CASSYSLNTEAFF. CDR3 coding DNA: TGTGCCAGCAGTTACTCGCTGAACACTGAAGCTTTCTTT.

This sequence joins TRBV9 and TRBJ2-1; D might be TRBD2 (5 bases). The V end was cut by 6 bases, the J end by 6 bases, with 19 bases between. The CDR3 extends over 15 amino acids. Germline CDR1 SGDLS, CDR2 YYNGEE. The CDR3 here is CASTRRASGGNEQFF. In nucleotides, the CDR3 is TGTGCCAGCACAAGAAGGGCCTCAGGAGGCAATGAGCAGTTCTTC.

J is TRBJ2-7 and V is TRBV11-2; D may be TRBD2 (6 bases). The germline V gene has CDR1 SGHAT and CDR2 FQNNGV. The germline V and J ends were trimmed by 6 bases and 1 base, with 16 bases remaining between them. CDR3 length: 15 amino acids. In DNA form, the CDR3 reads TGTGCCAGCAGAAGACTAGAGGTTCTTTCCTACGAGCAGTACTTC. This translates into CASRRLEVLSYEQYF.

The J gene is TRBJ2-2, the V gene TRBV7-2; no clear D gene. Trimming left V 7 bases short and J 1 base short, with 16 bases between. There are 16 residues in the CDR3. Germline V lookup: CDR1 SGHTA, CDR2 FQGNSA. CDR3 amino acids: CASILPGSVNTGELFF. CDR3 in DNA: TGTGCCAGCATCCTCCCCGGAAGCGTGAACACCGGGGAGCTGTTTTTT.

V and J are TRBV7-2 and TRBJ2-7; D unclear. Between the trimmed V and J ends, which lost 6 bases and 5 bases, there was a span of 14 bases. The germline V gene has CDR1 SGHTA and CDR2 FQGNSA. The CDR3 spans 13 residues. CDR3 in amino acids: CASSLGFINEQYF. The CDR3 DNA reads TGTGCCAGCAGTTTGGGGTTTATTAACGAGCAGTACTTC. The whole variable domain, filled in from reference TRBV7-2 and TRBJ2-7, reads GAGVSQSPSNKVTEKGKDVELRCDPISGHTALYWYRQSLGQGLEFLIYFQGNSAPDKSGLPSDRFSAERTGGSVSTLTIQRTQQEDSAVYLCASSLGFINEQYFGPGTRLTVT.

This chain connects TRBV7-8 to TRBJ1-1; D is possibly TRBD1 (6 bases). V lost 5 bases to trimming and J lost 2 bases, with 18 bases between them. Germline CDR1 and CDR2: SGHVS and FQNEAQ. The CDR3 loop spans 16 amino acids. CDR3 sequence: CASSPRPGTSNTEAFF. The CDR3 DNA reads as TGTGCCAGCAGCCCCCGCCCCGGGACATCCAACACTGAAGCTTTCTTT.

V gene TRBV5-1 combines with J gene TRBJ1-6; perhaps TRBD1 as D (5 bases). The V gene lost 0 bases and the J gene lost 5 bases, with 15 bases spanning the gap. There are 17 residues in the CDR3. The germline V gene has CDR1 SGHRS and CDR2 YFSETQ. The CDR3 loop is CASSLVWEQVNNSPLHF. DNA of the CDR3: TGCGCCAGCAGCTTGGTATGGGAACAGGTCAATAATTCACCCCTCCACTTT.

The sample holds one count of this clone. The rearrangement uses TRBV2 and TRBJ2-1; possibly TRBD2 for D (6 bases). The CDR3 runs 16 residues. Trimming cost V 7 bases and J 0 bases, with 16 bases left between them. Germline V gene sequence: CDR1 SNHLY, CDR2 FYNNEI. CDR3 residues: CASTGDRVSSYNEQFF. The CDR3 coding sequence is TGTGCCAGCACGGGAGATCGGGTAAGCTCCTACAATGAGCAGTTCTTC. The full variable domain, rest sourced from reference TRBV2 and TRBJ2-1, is EPEVTQTPSHQVTQMGQEVILRCVPISNHLYFYWYRQILGQKVEFLVSFYNNEISEKSEIFDDQFSVERPDGSNFTLKIRSTKLEDSAMYFCASTGDRVSSYNEQFFGPGTRLTVL.

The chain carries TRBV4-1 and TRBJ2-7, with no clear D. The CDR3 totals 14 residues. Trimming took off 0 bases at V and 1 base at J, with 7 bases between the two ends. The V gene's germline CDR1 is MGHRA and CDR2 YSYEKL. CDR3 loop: CASSQDSASYEQYF. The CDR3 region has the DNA TGCGCCAGCAGCCAAGATTCGGCGTCCTACGAGCAGTACTTC.

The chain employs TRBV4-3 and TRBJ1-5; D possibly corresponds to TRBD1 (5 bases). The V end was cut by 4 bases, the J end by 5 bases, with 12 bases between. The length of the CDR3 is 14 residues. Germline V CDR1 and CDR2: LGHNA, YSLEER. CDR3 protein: CASSPHLGDQPQHF. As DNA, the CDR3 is TGCGCCAGCAGCCCACACCTGGGGGATCAGCCCCAGCATTTT.

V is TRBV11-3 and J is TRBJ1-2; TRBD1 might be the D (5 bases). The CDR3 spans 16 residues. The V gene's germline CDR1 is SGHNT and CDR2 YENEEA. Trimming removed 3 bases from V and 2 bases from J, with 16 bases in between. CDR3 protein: CASSFGRDRGNYGYTF. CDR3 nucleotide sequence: TGTGCCAGCAGCTTCGGCCGGGACCGTGGAAACTATGGCTACACCTTC.

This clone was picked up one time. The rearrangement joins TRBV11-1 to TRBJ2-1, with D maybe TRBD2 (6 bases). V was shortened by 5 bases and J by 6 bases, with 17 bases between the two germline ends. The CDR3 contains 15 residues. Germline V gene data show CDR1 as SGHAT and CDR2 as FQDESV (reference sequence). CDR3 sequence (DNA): TGTGCCAGCAGCGGCGGGGTCAGGGCTTCCAATGAGCAGTTCTTC. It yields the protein CASSGGVRASNEQFF.

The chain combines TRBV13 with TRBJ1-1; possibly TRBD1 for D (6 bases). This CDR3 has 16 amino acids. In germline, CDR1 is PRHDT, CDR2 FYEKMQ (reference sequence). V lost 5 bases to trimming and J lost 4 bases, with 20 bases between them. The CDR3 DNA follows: TGTGCCAGCAGCCACCGAGGGTCCGGGACAACCACTGAAGCTTTCTTT. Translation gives CASSHRGSGTTTEAFF.